A selection of T cell receptor beta chains follows, all from one sample in a study of blood T cell repertoires in COVID-19. Here immunoSEQ multiplex PCR was the method, and the copy in TCRdb shows in-frame clones only, minus some. The sample yields about 300,000 clones, about 85% seen once. The sequenced sample consisted of PBMCs or T cells enriched from blood (not recorded which). These receptors came from a woman in her twenties or thirties who had been exposed to COVID-19. The CDR3 runs from the conserved cysteine through the conserved F or W. D genes are given only for firm matches. Size is stated for part of the rows, as once, few or many counts, or as a class when the clone is expanded.

cdr3_aa: CASSGGREWKETQYF
cdr3_nt: TGTGCCAGCAGCGGGGGGCGGGAGTGGAAAGAGACCCAGTACTTC
d_call: .
j_call: TRBJ2-5
clone_size: .
v_call: TRBV11-2

cdr3_aa: CASLMEGTSVWGYTF
cdr3_nt: TGTGCCAGCCTCATGGAGGGAACGTCGGTGTGGGGCTACACCTTC
d_call: .
j_call: TRBJ1-2
clone_size: .
v_call: TRBV28

cdr3_aa: CATSGTAGELFF
cdr3_nt: TGTGCTACTAGCGGGACTGCCGGGGAGCTGTTTTTT
d_call: TRBD2
j_call: TRBJ2-2
clone_size: few
v_call: TRBV12-3/TRBV12-4

cdr3_aa: CASSSAERGDHEQFF
cdr3_nt: TGTGCCAGCAGCTCCGCCGAGCGGGGGGATCATGAGCAGTTCTTC
d_call: TRBD2
j_call: TRBJ2-1
clone_size: .
v_call: TRBV11-2

cdr3_aa: CASREVQGFSPLHF
cdr3_nt: TGTGCCAGTAGGGAGGTACAGGGTTTCTCACCCCTCCACTTT
d_call: .
j_call: TRBJ1-6
clone_size: .
v_call: TRBV19

cdr3_aa: CASSYTFKETQYF
cdr3_nt: TGTGCCAGCAGTTATACTTTTAAAGAGACCCAGTACTTC
d_call: .
j_call: TRBJ2-5
clone_size: .
v_call: TRBV27

cdr3_aa: CAWSVKGSNQPQHF
cdr3_nt: TGTGCCTGGAGTGTTAAGGGGAGCAATCAGCCCCAGCATTTT
d_call: .
j_call: TRBJ1-5
clone_size: .
v_call: TRBV30

cdr3_aa: CASSTLSTANTEAFF
cdr3_nt: TGTGCCAGTAGTACGCTATCGACAGCTAACACTGAAGCTTTCTTT
d_call: .
j_call: TRBJ1-1
clone_size: .
v_call: TRBV19

cdr3_aa: CASSQDPGLSTDTQYF
cdr3_nt: TGTGCCAGCAGCCAAGATCCAGGTCTGAGCACAGATACGCAGTATTTT
d_call: .
j_call: TRBJ2-3
clone_size: .
v_call: TRBV3-1/TRBV3-2

cdr3_aa: CASNKDRADTEAFF
cdr3_nt: TGCGCCAGCAACAAGGACAGGGCGGACACTGAAGCTTTCTTT
d_call: TRBD1
j_call: TRBJ1-1
clone_size: few
v_call: TRBV10-2

cdr3_aa: CASSSGHTEAFF
cdr3_nt: TGTGCCAGTAGTTCAGGCCACACAGAAGCTTTCTTT
d_call: .
j_call: TRBJ1-1
clone_size: .
v_call: TRBV19

cdr3_aa: CASSLKVSGGPLSYEQYF
cdr3_nt: TGTGCCAGCAGCTTAAAGGTTTCAGGGGGCCCTCTATCCTACGAGCAGTACTTC
d_call: TRBD1
j_call: TRBJ2-7
clone_size: .
v_call: TRBV7-3

cdr3_aa: CASSSPTGPNTEAFF
cdr3_nt: TGTGCCAGCAGTTCCCCGACAGGTCCTAACACTGAAGCTTTCTTT
d_call: .
j_call: TRBJ1-1
clone_size: .
v_call: TRBV28

cdr3_aa: CAISLPAKGRGSSEQFF
cdr3_nt: TGTGCCATCAGCCTCCCCGCCAAGGGGCGGGGGAGCAGTGAGCAGTTCTTC
d_call: TRBD2
j_call: TRBJ2-1
clone_size: .
v_call: TRBV10-3

cdr3_aa: CASSLGLRTGTEAFF
cdr3_nt: TGTGCCAGCAGTTTGGGTCTGAGAACGGGCACTGAAGCTTTCTTT
d_call: .
j_call: TRBJ1-1
clone_size: .
v_call: TRBV28

cdr3_aa: CASTRRLNTDTQYF
cdr3_nt: TGTGCCAGCACCCGGCGACTGAACACAGATACGCAGTATTTT
d_call: .
j_call: TRBJ2-3
clone_size: .
v_call: TRBV4-2

cdr3_aa: CASQAWIQGPAYEQYF
cdr3_nt: TGCGCCAGCCAAGCTTGGATCCAGGGGCCTGCCTACGAGCAGTACTTC
d_call: .
j_call: TRBJ2-7
clone_size: .
v_call: TRBV5-1

cdr3_aa: CASRSTSGGPYNEQFF
cdr3_nt: TGTGCCAGCAGATCAACTAGCGGGGGGCCATACAATGAGCAGTTCTTC
d_call: TRBD2
j_call: TRBJ2-1
clone_size: .
v_call: TRBV28

cdr3_aa: CASSKDRGSYEQYF
cdr3_nt: TGTGCCAGCAGCAAAGACAGGGGATCGTACGAGCAGTACTTC
d_call: .
j_call: TRBJ2-7
clone_size: .
v_call: TRBV21-1

cdr3_aa: CASLTGGLRGSYEQYF
cdr3_nt: TGTGCCAGCTTGACAGGGGGCCTGAGGGGGTCCTACGAGCAGTACTTC
d_call: TRBD1
j_call: TRBJ2-7
clone_size: .
v_call: TRBV28

cdr3_aa: CASSLTALGGAFF
cdr3_nt: TGTGCCAGCAGCTTAACAGCCCTGGGGGGGGCTTTCTTT
d_call: .
j_call: TRBJ1-1
clone_size: few
v_call: TRBV7-2

cdr3_aa: CASSLDYSPNYGYTF
cdr3_nt: TGTGCCAGCAGCTTAGATTACAGCCCGAACTATGGCTACACCTTC
d_call: .
j_call: TRBJ1-2
clone_size: .
v_call: TRBV7-9

cdr3_aa: CATRRAVTGEDEKLFF
cdr3_nt: TGTGCCACCAGGAGAGCAGTAACAGGGGAGGATGAAAAACTGTTTTTT
d_call: TRBD1
j_call: TRBJ1-4
clone_size: .
v_call: TRBV15

cdr3_aa: CASSLEGTSGVIYF
cdr3_nt: TGTGCCAGCAGCTTAGAGGGGACTAGCGGGGTTATTTACTTC
d_call: TRBD2
j_call: TRBJ2-4
clone_size: .
v_call: TRBV7-3

cdr3_aa: CATSGGQGGNTIYF
cdr3_nt: TGTGCCACCTCCGGGGGGCAGGGAGGAAACACCATATATTTT
d_call: .
j_call: TRBJ1-3
clone_size: .
v_call: TRBV9

cdr3_aa: CASSSLRQTEAFF
cdr3_nt: TGTGCCAGCAGCTCGCTGCGGCAGACTGAAGCTTTCTTT
d_call: .
j_call: TRBJ1-1
clone_size: .
v_call: TRBV11-3

cdr3_aa: CASSVVQGSTTEAFF
cdr3_nt: TGTGCCAGCAGCGTCGTGCAGGGAAGTACCACTGAAGCTTTCTTT
d_call: .
j_call: TRBJ1-1
clone_size: .
v_call: TRBV9

cdr3_aa: CASGDLNSPLHF
cdr3_nt: TGTGCCAGCGGAGATCTTAATTCACCCCTCCACTTT
d_call: .
j_call: TRBJ1-6
clone_size: .
v_call: TRBV11-2

cdr3_aa: CASSSSGTGVYEQYF
cdr3_nt: TGTGCCAGCAGTAGCTCCGGGACAGGGGTGTACGAGCAGTACTTC
d_call: TRBD1
j_call: TRBJ2-7
clone_size: .
v_call: TRBV28

cdr3_aa: CASSLSPQGRGTDTQYF
cdr3_nt: TGTGCCAGCAGCTTGAGCCCGCAGGGCAGAGGCACAGATACGCAGTATTTT
d_call: .
j_call: TRBJ2-3
clone_size: .
v_call: TRBV5-8

cdr3_aa: CASSQDTGHPGNTIYF
cdr3_nt: TGCGCCAGCAGCCAAGATACAGGCCATCCTGGAAACACCATATATTTT
d_call: .
j_call: TRBJ1-3
clone_size: .
v_call: TRBV4-3

cdr3_aa: CASRRTGGITNEKLFF
cdr3_nt: TGTGCCAGCAGACGGACAGGGGGAATCACTAATGAAAAACTGTTTTTT
d_call: TRBD1
j_call: TRBJ1-4
clone_size: .
v_call: TRBV2

cdr3_aa: CASSQDLGLAGREQYF
cdr3_nt: TGCGCCAGCAGCCAAGATCTAGGACTAGCGGGGCGCGAGCAGTACTTC
d_call: TRBD2
j_call: TRBJ2-7
clone_size: .
v_call: TRBV4-3

cdr3_aa: CASSQAVWGLDNYGYTF
cdr3_nt: TGCGCCAGCAGCCAAGCTGTGTGGGGGCTCGATAACTATGGCTACACCTTC
d_call: .
j_call: TRBJ1-2
clone_size: .
v_call: TRBV4-1

cdr3_aa: CASSPRGRGNYGYTF
cdr3_nt: TGTGCCAGCAGTCCCCGGGGCAGGGGGAACTATGGCTACACCTTC
d_call: TRBD1
j_call: TRBJ1-2
clone_size: .
v_call: TRBV2

cdr3_aa: CASSVDRENIQYF
cdr3_nt: TGTGCCAGCAGCGTGGACAGGGAAAACATTCAGTACTTC
d_call: TRBD1
j_call: TRBJ2-4
clone_size: .
v_call: TRBV9

cdr3_aa: CASSPNPGIGNQPQHF
cdr3_nt: TGTGCCAGCAGCCCCAATCCGGGAATCGGCAATCAGCCCCAGCATTTT
d_call: .
j_call: TRBJ1-5
clone_size: .
v_call: TRBV7-2

cdr3_aa: CASSLSGTQDEQYF
cdr3_nt: TGCGCCAGCAGCTTGTCAGGGACTCAGGACGAGCAGTACTTC
d_call: .
j_call: TRBJ2-7
clone_size: .
v_call: TRBV5-1

cdr3_aa: CAWRPLNQGYGYTF
cdr3_nt: TGTGCCTGGAGACCCCTAAACCAGGGGTATGGCTACACCTTC
d_call: .
j_call: TRBJ1-2
clone_size: few
v_call: TRBV30

cdr3_aa: CASRPPEQGAGAFF
cdr3_nt: TGTGCCAGCAGGCCGCCCGAACAGGGGGCAGGGGCTTTCTTT
d_call: TRBD1
j_call: TRBJ1-1
clone_size: .
v_call: TRBV2

cdr3_aa: CASKARGLATGELFF
cdr3_nt: TGTGCCAGTAAAGCACGAGGGCTAGCGACCGGGGAGCTGTTTTTT
d_call: .
j_call: TRBJ2-2
clone_size: .
v_call: TRBV19

cdr3_aa: CASSQDNRGTDTQYF
cdr3_nt: TGCGCCAGCAGCCAAGACAACCGAGGGACAGATACGCAGTATTTT
d_call: .
j_call: TRBJ2-3
clone_size: .
v_call: TRBV4-3